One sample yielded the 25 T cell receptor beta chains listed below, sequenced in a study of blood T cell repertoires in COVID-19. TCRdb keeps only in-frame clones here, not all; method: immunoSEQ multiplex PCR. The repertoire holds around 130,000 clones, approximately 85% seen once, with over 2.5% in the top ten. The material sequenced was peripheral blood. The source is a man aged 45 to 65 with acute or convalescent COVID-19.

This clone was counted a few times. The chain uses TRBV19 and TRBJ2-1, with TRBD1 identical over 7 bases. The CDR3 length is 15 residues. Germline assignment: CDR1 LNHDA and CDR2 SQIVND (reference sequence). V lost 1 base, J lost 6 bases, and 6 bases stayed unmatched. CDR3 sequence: CASSIGPGTANEQFF. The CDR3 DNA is TGTGCCAGTAGTATAGGACCTGGGACAGCCAATGAGCAGTTCTTC. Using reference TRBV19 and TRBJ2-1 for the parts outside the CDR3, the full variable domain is DGGITQSPKYLFRKEGQNVTLSCEQNLNHDAMYWYRQDPGQGLRLIYYSQIVNDFQKGDIAEGYSVSREKKESFPLTVTSAQKNPTAFYLCASSIGPGTANEQFFGPGTRLTVL.

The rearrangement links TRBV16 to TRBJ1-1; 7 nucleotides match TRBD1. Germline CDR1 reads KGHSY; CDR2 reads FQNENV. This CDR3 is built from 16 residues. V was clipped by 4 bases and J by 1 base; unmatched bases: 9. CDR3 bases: TGTGCCAGCAGCCCGCGACAGGGATTATCGAACACTGAAGCTTTCTTT. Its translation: CASSPRQGLSNTEAFF.

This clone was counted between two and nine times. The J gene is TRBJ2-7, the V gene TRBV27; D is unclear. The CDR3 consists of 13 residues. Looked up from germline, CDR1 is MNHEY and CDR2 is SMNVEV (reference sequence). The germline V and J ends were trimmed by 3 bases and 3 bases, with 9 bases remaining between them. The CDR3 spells CASSFRGVYEQYF. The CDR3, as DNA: TGTGCCAGCAGTTTCAGAGGAGTCTACGAGCAGTACTTC.

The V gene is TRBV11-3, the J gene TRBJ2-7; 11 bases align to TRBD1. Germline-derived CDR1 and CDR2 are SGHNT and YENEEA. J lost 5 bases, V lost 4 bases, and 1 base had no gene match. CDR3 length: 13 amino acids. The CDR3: CASSSDRGHEQYF. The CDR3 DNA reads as TGTGCCAGCAGCTCGGACAGGGGGCACGAGCAGTACTTC.

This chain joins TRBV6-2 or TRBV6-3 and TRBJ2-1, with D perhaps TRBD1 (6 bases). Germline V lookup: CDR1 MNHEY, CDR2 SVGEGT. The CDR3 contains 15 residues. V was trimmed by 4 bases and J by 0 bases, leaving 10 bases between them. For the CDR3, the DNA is TGTGCCAGCAGTTCTCAGGGGAGCTCCTACAATGAGCAGTTCTTC. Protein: CASSSQGSSYNEQFF.

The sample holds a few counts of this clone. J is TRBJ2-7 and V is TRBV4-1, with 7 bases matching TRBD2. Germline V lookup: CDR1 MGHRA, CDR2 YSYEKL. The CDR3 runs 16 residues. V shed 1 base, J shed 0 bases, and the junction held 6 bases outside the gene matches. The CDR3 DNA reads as TGCGCCAGCAGCCAAGTGGCCGGGAGGACCTCCTACGAGCAGTACTTC. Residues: CASSQVAGRTSYEQYF.

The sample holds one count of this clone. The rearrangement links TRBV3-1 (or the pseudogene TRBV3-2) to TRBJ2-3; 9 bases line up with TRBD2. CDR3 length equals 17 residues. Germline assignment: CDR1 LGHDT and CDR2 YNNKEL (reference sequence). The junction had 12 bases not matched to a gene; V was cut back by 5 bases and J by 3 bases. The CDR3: CASSSRYGGGGTDTQYF. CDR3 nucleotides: TGTGCCAGCAGCTCCCGTTATGGCGGGGGGGGAACAGATACGCAGTATTTT.

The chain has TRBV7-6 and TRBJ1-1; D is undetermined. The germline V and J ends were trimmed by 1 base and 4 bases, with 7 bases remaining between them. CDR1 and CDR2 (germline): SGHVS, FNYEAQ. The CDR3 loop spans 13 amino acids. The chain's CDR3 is CASSLDEGTEAFF. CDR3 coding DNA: TGTGCCAGCAGCTTAGACGAGGGCACTGAAGCTTTCTTT.

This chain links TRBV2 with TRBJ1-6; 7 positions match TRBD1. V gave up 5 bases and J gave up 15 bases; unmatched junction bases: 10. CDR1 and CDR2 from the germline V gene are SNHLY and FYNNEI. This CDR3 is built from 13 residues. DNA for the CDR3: TGTGCCAGCAGTAGAGGGACAGAGAGTATCCTCCACTTT. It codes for CASSRGTESILHF.

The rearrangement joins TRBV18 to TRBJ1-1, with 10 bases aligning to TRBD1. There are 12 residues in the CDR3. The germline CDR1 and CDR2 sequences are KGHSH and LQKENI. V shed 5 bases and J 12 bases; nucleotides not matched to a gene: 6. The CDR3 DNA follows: TGTGCCAGCTCAACGGGACAGGGGAAATCTTTCTTT. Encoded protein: CASSTGQGKSFF.

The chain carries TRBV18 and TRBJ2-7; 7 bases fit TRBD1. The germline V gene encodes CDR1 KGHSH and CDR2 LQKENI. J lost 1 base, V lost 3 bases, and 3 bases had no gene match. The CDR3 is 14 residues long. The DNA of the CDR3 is TGTGCCAGCTCACCTCCGGGACAGTCCTACGAGCAGTACTTC. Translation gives CASSPPGQSYEQYF.

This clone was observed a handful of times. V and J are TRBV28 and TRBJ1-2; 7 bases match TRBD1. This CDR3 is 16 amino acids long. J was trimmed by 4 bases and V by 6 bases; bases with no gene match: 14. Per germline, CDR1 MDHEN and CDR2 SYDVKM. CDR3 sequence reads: CASSSRQGSKAYGYTF. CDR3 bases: TGTGCCAGCAGCTCTCGACAGGGTTCAAAAGCCTATGGCTACACCTTC.

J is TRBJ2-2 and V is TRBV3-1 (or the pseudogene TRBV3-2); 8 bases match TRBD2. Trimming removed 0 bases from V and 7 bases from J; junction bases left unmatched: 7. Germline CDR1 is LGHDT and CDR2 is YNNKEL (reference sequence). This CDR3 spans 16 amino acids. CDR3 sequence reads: CASSQDGSGIVGELFF. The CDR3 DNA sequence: TGTGCCAGCAGCCAAGATGGTAGCGGGATTGTCGGGGAGCTGTTTTTT.

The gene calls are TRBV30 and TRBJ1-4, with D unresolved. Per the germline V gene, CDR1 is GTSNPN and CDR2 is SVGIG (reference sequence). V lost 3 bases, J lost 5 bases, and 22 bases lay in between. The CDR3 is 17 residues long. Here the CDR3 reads CAWRRPNKLTRNEKLFF. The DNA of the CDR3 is TGTGCCTGGAGGAGACCAAATAAACTGACAAGAAATGAAAAACTGTTTTTT.

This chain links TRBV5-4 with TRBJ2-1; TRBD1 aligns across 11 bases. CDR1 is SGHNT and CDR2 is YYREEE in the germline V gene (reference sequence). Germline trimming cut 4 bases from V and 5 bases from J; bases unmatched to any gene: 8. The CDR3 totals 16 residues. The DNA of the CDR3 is TGTGCCAGCAGCCGGTCCGGACAGGGGGCTGACAATGAGCAGTTCTTC. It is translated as CASSRSGQGADNEQFF.

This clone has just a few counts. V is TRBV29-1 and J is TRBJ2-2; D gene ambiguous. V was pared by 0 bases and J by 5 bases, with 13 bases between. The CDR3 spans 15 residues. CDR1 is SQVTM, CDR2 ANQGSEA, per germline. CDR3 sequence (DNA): TGCAGCGTTGAAGAGGCTGGGCTCCAGACCGGGGAGCTGTTTTTT. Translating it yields CSVEEAGLQTGELFF.

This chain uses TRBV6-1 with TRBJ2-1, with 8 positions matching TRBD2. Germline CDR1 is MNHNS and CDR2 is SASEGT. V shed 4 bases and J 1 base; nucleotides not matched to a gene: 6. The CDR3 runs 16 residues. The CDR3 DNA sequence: TGTGCCAGCAGTGCCCAACTAGCGGCTTCCTACAATGAGCAGTTCTTC. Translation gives CASSAQLAASYNEQFF.

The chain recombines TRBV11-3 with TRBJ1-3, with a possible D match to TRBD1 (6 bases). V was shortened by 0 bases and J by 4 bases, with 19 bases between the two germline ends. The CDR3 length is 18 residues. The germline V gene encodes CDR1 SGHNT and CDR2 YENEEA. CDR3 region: CASSLDRQGLPSGNTIYF. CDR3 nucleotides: TGTGCCAGCAGCTTAGATCGCCAGGGGCTCCCGAGCGGAAACACCATATATTTT.

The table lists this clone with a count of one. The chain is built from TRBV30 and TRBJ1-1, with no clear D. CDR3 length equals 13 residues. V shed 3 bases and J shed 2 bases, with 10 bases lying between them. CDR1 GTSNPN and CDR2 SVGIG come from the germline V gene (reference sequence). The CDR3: CAWRSGPNTEAFF. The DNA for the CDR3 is TGTGCCTGGAGATCAGGCCCTAACACTGAAGCTTTCTTT.

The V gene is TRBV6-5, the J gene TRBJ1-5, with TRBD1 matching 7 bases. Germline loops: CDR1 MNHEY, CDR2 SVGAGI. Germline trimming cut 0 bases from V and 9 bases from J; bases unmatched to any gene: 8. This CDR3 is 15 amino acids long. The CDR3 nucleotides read TGTGCCAGCAGTTACTCATGGGACAGAGGCGCGCCCCAGCATTTT. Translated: CASSYSWDRGAPQHF.

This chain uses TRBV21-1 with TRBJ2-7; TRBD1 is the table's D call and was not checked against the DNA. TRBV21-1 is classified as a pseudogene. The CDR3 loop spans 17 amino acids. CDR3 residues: CASSKGGRDRPSYEQYF. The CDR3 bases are TGTGCCAGCAGCAAGGGGGGACGGGACAGGCCATCCTACGAGCAGTACTTC.

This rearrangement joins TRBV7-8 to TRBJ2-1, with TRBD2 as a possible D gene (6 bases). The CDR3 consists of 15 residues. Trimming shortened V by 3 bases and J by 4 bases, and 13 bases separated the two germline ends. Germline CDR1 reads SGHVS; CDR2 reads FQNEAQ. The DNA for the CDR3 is TGTGCCAGCAGCTTCGAGCGGGCGAAGTACAATGAGCAGTTCTTC. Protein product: CASSFERAKYNEQFF.

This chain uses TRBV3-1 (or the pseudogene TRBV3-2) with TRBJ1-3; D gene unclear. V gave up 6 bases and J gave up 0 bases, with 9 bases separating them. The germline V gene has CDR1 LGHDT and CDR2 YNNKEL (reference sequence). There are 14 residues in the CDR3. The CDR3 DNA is TGTGCCAGCAGTGTAACAGCCTCTGGAAACACCATATATTTT. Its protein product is CASSVTASGNTIYF.

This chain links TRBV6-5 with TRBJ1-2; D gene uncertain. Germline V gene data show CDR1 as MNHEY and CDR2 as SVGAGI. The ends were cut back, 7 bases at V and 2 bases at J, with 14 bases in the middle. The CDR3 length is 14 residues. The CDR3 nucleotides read TGTGCCAGCACCGCCTCGGGAGGGAACTATGGCTACACCTTC. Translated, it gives CASTASGGNYGYTF.

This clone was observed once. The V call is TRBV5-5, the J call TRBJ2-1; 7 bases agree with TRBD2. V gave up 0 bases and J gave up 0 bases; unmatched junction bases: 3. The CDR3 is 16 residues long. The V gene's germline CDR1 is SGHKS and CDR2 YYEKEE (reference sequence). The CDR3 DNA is TGTGCCAGCAGCTTGGCGGGCGGGAGCTCCTACAATGAGCAGTTCTTC. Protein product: CASSLAGGSSYNEQFF.